Listed below are T cell receptor beta chains from one sample, sequenced in a study of CD8 T cells in Susac syndrome. TCRdb re-derived calls from the immunoSEQ multiplex PCR reads in MiXCR, one entry per CDR3 protein. The top ten hold roughly 0.68% of the sample, which has tens of thousands of distinct CDR3 sequences, about 96% seen once. The sample consisted of CD8+ T cells from PBMCs. Receptors were obtained from a human donor with Susac syndrome. CDR3s include the opening cysteine and the closing phenylalanine or tryptophan. The D gene is left open where the match is weak. Clone sizes are given selectively: once, few, many, or a class where the clone is expanded.

>.|TRBV5-6|TRBJ1-6|TRBD1
CASSLTAWTGQVSPLHF
TGTGCCAGCAGCTTGACCGCCTGGACAGGGCAGGTTTCACCCCTCCACTTT
>.|TRBV27|TRBJ1-1|.
CASSDRRNTEAFF
TGTGCCAGCAGTGACAGGAGAAACACTGAAGCTTTCTTT
>.|TRBV13|TRBJ1-2|TRBD1
CASSERTGGPHGYTF
TGTGCCAGCAGCGAAAGGACAGGGGGCCCCCATGGCTACACCTTC
>.|TRBV7-2|TRBJ2-3|.
CASSYTLVGGLETDTQYF
TGTGCCAGCAGTTATACCTTAGTGGGGGGGCTTGAGACAGATACGCAGTATTTT
>.|TRBV25-1|TRBJ1-3|.
CASSDYGGSGNTIYF
TGTGCCAGCAGTGATTACGGGGGCTCTGGAAACACCATATATTTT
>.|TRBV14|TRBJ2-2|.
CASSQDEGTNTGELFF
TGTGCCAGCAGCCAAGATGAGGGGACGAACACCGGGGAGCTGTTTTTT
>once|TRBV10-1|TRBJ2-7|.
CASQQPGGEQYF
TGCGCCAGCCAGCAGCCCGGGGGCGAGCAGTACTTC
>.|TRBV7-2|TRBJ1-6|.
CASSLPLNGSPLHF
TGTGCCAGCAGCTTACCCCTCAACGGTTCACCCCTCCACTTT
>.|TRBV14|TRBJ1-5|.
CASSQGLNQPQHF
TGTGCCAGCAGCCAAGGACTCAATCAGCCCCAGCATTTT
>.|TRBV16|TRBJ1-2|.
CASSQFRSADYGYTF
TGTGCCAGCAGCCAGTTCAGGAGCGCGGACTATGGCTACACCTTC
>.|TRBV28|TRBJ2-5|.
CASSSPGVWETQYF
TGTGCCAGCAGTTCCCCCGGGGTTTGGGAGACCCAGTACTTC
>once|TRBV29-1|TRBJ2-5|TRBD1
CSVEDRTGWETQYF
TGCAGCGTTGAAGATCGGACAGGGTGGGAGACCCAGTACTTC
>.|TRBV6-1|TRBJ1-2|TRBD1
CASSATDRVGGYGYTF
TGTGCCAGCAGTGCGACGGACAGGGTGGGAGGCTATGGCTACACCTTC
>.|TRBV7-2|TRBJ1-2|.
CASSLSSLYGYTF
TGTGCCAGCAGCCTCTCGTCACTTTATGGCTACACCTTC
>.|TRBV20-1|TRBJ2-5|.
CSARPEETQYF
TGCAGTGCTAGACCAGAGGAGACCCAGTACTTC
>.|TRBV4-3|TRBJ1-2|.
CASSPKTGANYGYTF
TGCGCCAGCAGCCCAAAGACGGGAGCAAACTATGGCTACACCTTC
>once|TRBV25-1|TRBJ1-1|TRBD1
CASNPGQGYTEAFF
TGTGCCAGCAATCCGGGACAGGGGTACACTGAAGCTTTCTTT
>.|TRBV12-3/TRBV12-4|TRBJ2-2|.
CASRPMASTGELFF
TGTGCCAGCAGGCCAATGGCCTCGACCGGGGAGCTGTTTTTT
>.|TRBV30|TRBJ2-2|TRBD2
CAWSRLAGATGELFF
TGTGCCTGGAGTAGGCTAGCGGGGGCCACCGGGGAGCTGTTTTTT
>.|TRBV27|TRBJ2-3|.
CASSFASTDTQYF
TGTGCCAGCAGTTTTGCGTCCACAGATACGCAGTATTTT
>.|TRBV3-1|TRBJ2-7|.
CASSQGRDYEQYF
TGTGCCAGCAGCCAAGGTCGTGACTACGAGCAGTACTTC
>.|TRBV20-1|TRBJ2-3|.
CSAKIPGDTQYF
TGCAGTGCTAAGATACCCGGGGATACGCAGTATTTT
>.|TRBV7-2|TRBJ1-2|.
CASSQGRYGYTF
TGTGCCAGCAGCCAGGGGAGGTATGGCTACACCTTC
>.|TRBV11-2|TRBJ2-7|TRBD1
CASRLTGGYEQYF
TGTGCCAGCAGATTGACAGGGGGCTACGAGCAGTACTTC
>.|TRBV3-1|TRBJ2-5|.
CASSQEVQETQYF
TGTGCCAGCAGCCAAGAGGTCCAAGAGACCCAGTACTTC
>.|TRBV12-3/TRBV12-4|TRBJ1-2|.
CASSPSTRTERYGYTF
TGTGCCAGCAGTCCCTCGACTAGAACTGAGCGATATGGCTACACCTTC
>.|TRBV20-1|TRBJ1-1|TRBD1
CSGEPTGTNTEAFF
TGCAGTGGGGAGCCGACAGGGACGAACACTGAAGCTTTCTTT
>.|TRBV7-2|TRBJ1-4|TRBD1
CASSSTGATNEKLFF
TGTGCCAGCAGTTCAACAGGGGCAACTAATGAAAAACTGTTTTTT
>.|TRBV10-3|TRBJ1-2|.
CAISEGLGYEANYGYTF
TGTGCCATCAGTGAGGGTCTGGGGTACGAGGCGAACTATGGCTACACCTTC
>.|TRBV2|TRBJ1-4|.
CASSQGPGIGNEKLFF
TGTGCCAGCAGCCAAGGACCCGGGATCGGTAATGAAAAACTGTTTTTT
>.|TRBV7-2|TRBJ2-5|.
CASSLRVGTQYF
TGTGCCAGCAGCTTAAGAGTAGGGACCCAGTACTTC
>.|TRBV5-6|TRBJ2-3|.
CASSIPLGDVSADTQYF
TGTGCCAGCAGCATCCCCCTCGGGGACGTTAGCGCAGATACGCAGTATTTT
>once|TRBV27|TRBJ1-5|.
CASSLGPRGNQPQHF
TGTGCCAGCAGTTTAGGACCGCGGGGCAATCAGCCCCAGCATTTT
>.|TRBV27|TRBJ2-5|.
CASSILGRQETQYF
TGTGCCAGCAGTATTCTGGGTCGGCAAGAGACCCAGTACTTC
>.|TRBV21-1|TRBJ1-2|.
CASSKYRRSSYGYTF
TGTGCCAGCAGCAAATACCGGCGCTCGAGCTATGGCTACACCTTC
>.|TRBV4-3|TRBJ1-1|TRBD1
CASSQGEDRGNTEAFF
TGCGCCAGCAGCCAAGGCGAAGACAGGGGGAACACTGAAGCTTTCTTT
>.|TRBV6-2/TRBV6-3|TRBJ2-3|TRBD2
CASSYDASGSTDTQYF
TGTGCCAGCAGTTACGATGCTAGCGGGAGCACAGATACGCAGTATTTT
>.|TRBV7-2|TRBJ2-5|.
CASSMGPDPQETQYF
TGTGCCAGCAGTATGGGACCCGACCCGCAAGAGACCCAGTACTTC
>.|TRBV13|TRBJ1-6|TRBD1
CASSPRDSPNSPLHF
TGTGCCAGCAGCCCTAGGGACAGTCCGAATTCACCCCTCCACTTT
>.|TRBV3-1|TRBJ1-5|TRBD1
CASSQDNRGQPQHF
TGTGCCAGCAGCCAAGATAACAGGGGTCAGCCCCAGCATTTT
>.|TRBV28|TRBJ2-1|.
CASRGRRVNEQFF
TGTGCCAGCAGAGGAAGGAGGGTGAATGAGCAGTTCTTC
>.|TRBV24-1|TRBJ1-5|TRBD1
CAIGTGDSNQPQHF
TGTGCCATCGGGACAGGCGATAGCAATCAGCCCCAGCATTTT